The 9 T cell receptor beta chains given below trace back to one sample, sequenced in a study of CXCR3-negative and CXCR3-positive naive CD8 T cells (dated by TCRdb to the late 2010s). The full study reports these points: Compared with CXCR3-negative naive cells, CXCR3-positive naive cells had TRB CDR3s with higher hydrophobicity (lower Kidera factor 4), lower energy, and higher strength and volume indices.

Their antigen targets remain unknown. TCRdb shows the sequencer as NextSeq 550. The Human TCR Profiling Kit (MiLaboratory) was used to prepare UMI-labeled 5' RACE TRB cDNA libraries. After TCRdb reprocessed the reads, each CDR3 protein sequence was kept as one row, without DNA. This sample's listing comprises about 60,000 distinct CDR3 sequences. The top ten hold 0.5% to 0.55% of the sample. Sequenced material: naive CXCR3+ CD8+ T cells from blood. The sample's cell subset or site label, in plain terms: CD45RO-CCR7+CD27+CD95- naive CD8+ T cells expressing CXCR3 (TNR3+). The receptors come from a human donor in good health. Some clones in this sample may be carry-over from other donors' samples.

The chain links TRBV12-3 or TRBV12-4 to TRBJ2-7; the D call of TRBD1 rests on TCRdb alone, since no DNA is present to check it. The CDR3 consists of 13 residues. The CDR3 region is CASSLSRGLEQYF.

The chain couples TRBV28 to TRBJ2-3; with no DNA, the TCRdb D assignment of TRBD1 cannot be verified. Looked up from germline, CDR1 is MDHEN and CDR2 is SYDVKM. This CDR3 has 15 amino acids. CDR3 amino acids: CASSLFSQVADTQYF.

This chain connects TRBV27 to TRBJ1-1; TCRdb selects TRBD1, and the lack of DNA leaves this call unchecked. The CDR3 totals 15 residues. The germline CDR1 and CDR2 sequences are MNHEY and SMNVEV (reference sequence). CDR3 sequence: CASSPRQFLNTEAFF.

The chain employs TRBV10-3 and TRBJ1-1; TCRdb outputs TRBD1, but without DNA this stays unchecked. Germline V gene lookup returns CDR1 ENHRY and CDR2 SYGVKD. The CDR3 loop spans 14 amino acids. This CDR3 is CAISESRDNTEAFF.

The J gene is TRBJ2-3, the V gene TRBV29-1. Germline assignment: CDR1 SQVTM and CDR2 ANQGSEA. The CDR3 sequence is 16 residues long. The CDR3: CSVEKGTYGITDTQYF.

This chain links TRBV6-2 or TRBV6-3 with TRBJ1-1; TCRdb's D call of TRBD1 is untestable without DNA. Germline V gene lookup returns CDR1 MNHEY and CDR2 SVGEGT. CDR3 length: 15 amino acids. CDR3 loop: CASSYSTGNRDEAFF.

The rearrangement uses TRBV6-5 and TRBJ2-3; there is no DNA to check the TCRdb D call of TRBD2. The CDR3 has 17 residues. The germline V gene encodes CDR1 MNHEY and CDR2 SVGAGI. The CDR3 here is CASSTLGLAGGTDTQYF.

The V and J genes are TRBV7-9 and TRBJ2-1; TCRdb reports TRBD1, a call that lacks DNA to check it against. The CDR3 is 16 residues long. Germline V gene lookup returns CDR1 SEHNR and CDR2 FQNEAQ (reference sequence). The CDR3 region is CASSPRQDYSYNEQFF.

This chain uses TRBV28 with TRBJ2-3; the D gene TCRdb calls, TRBD2, cannot be checked with no DNA. CDR3 length equals 16 residues. CDR1 is MDHEN, CDR2 SYDVKM, per germline. The CDR3 protein is CASSPIAGSSTDTQYF.